This T cell receptor beta chain emerged from a study of T cell repertoires in cytomegalovirus infection. This clonotype was observed at least ten times. The length of the CDR3 is 12 residues. Deletions cut 7 bases from V and 10 bases from J, with 16 bases between. Germline V gene data show CDR1 as LNHDA and CDR2 as SQIVND (reference sequence). TCRdb ran MiXCR on the reads and lists one entry per CDR3 protein. This table has roughly 500,000 distinct CDR3 sequences, roughly 12% appearing once. The TCR was taken from a human donor in good health (CMV status not recorded). Some clones in this sample may be carry-over from other donors' samples. Sequencing was performed on PBMCs. J is TRBJ1-1 and V is TRBV19; D might be TRBD1 (6 bases). CDR3: CASTPDVGAAFF. CDR3 sequence (DNA): TGTGCCAGTACCCCCGATGTGGGGGCAGCTTTCTTT.